Listed here are 21 T cell receptor beta chains from one sample, sequenced in a study of breast tumors, draining lymph nodes, adjacent tissues. TCRdb reprocessed the multiplex PCR reads via MiXCR and lists one record per CDR3 protein. Of about 140,000 distinct CDR3 sequences in the sample, approximately 32% were seen once. Breast cancer patients provided tissue from their axillary draining lymph nodes. Sequencing was done on a sample of axillary lymph node tissue. The receptor set was obtained from a female donor with breast cancer. Some clones in this sample may be carry-over from other donors' samples.

The V gene is TRBV7-3, the J gene TRBJ1-2; TRBD1 matches at 7 bases. The CDR3 totals 14 residues. Trimming at V came to 1 base and at J to 3 bases, leaving 2 bases not matched to a gene. Germline V gene sequence: CDR1 SGHTA, CDR2 FQGTGA. CDR3 DNA: TGTGCCAGCAGCTTAATACAGGGGTACTATGGCTACACCTTC. Protein: CASSLIQGYYGYTF.

The rearrangement links TRBV7-2 to TRBJ2-7; no firm D call. The germline V gene has CDR1 SGHTA and CDR2 FQGNSA. Trimming shortened V by 5 bases and J by 3 bases, and 17 bases separated the two germline ends. This CDR3 contains 15 residues. The CDR3 reads CASSQVRGSGYEQYF. The CDR3 coding sequence is TGTGCCAGCAGCCAAGTTCGAGGCTCCGGCTACGAGCAGTACTTC.

With respect to this clonotype: One base away lies a much larger clone, so this may be a sequencing read error. V and J are TRBV13 and TRBJ2-1, with a tentative D call TRBD1 (6 bases). CDR3 length: 15 amino acids. The V gene's germline CDR1 is PRHDT and CDR2 FYEKMQ (reference sequence). The CDR3 reads CASSFGQIRGNEQSF. The CDR3 nucleotides read TGTGCCAGCAGCTTCGGACAAATTAGGGGGAATGAGCAGTCCTTC. Filled out from reference TRBV13 and TRBJ2-1, the complete variable domain reads AAGVIQSPRHLIKEKRETATLKCYPIPRHDTVYWYQQGPGQDPQFLISFYEKMQSDKGSIPDRFSAQQFSDYHSELNMSSLELGDSALYFCASSFGQIRGNEQSFGPGTRLTVL.

This clonotype was recorded at least ten times. The rearrangement links TRBV3-1 to TRBJ2-3; D possibly corresponds to TRBD2 (5 bases). Germline V lookup: CDR1 LGHDT, CDR2 YNNKEL (reference sequence). The germline V and J ends were trimmed by 1 base and 1 base, with 9 bases remaining between them. This CDR3 spans 15 amino acids. Here the CDR3 reads CASSQGPEGTDTQYF. CDR3 nucleotides: TGTGCCAGCAGCCAAGGGCCGGAGGGCACAGATACGCAGTATTTT.

This clonotype was counted between two and nine times. This may arise from a read error, as a much more abundant clone is one base away. The chain links TRBV6-5 to TRBJ1-6; 8 nucleotides match TRBD1. This CDR3 has 18 residues. With 5 bases clipped from V and 0 bases from J, the junction kept 9 bases outside the gene matches. The germline gives CDR1 MNHEY, CDR2 SVGAGI. The CDR3 DNA follows: TGTGCCAGCAGTCACGGACAGGGAATTAGCTCCTATAATTCACCCCTCCACTTT. It yields the protein CASSHGQGISSYNSPLHF.

In this sample, this clonotype turned up a few times. A read error may explain this, as a much larger clone is one base away. The rearrangement links TRBV6-5 to TRBJ1-6; possibly TRBD1 for D (6 bases). Per germline, CDR1 MNHEY and CDR2 SVGAGI. The CDR3 runs to 15 residues. V lost 6 bases, J lost 5 bases, and 14 bases lay in between. The CDR3 DNA follows: TGTGCCAGCAGACGGGGGGGGACAAATAATTCACCCCTCCACTTT. It codes for CASRRGGTNNSPLHF.

The chain has TRBV9 and TRBJ1-1; 9 bases line up with TRBD1. The CDR3 contains 16 residues. V gave up 4 bases and J gave up 1 base; unmatched junction bases: 8. Per germline, CDR1 SGDLS and CDR2 YYNGEE. The CDR3 sequence: CASSQIPGQGNTEAFF. The CDR3 nucleotides are TGTGCCAGCAGCCAGATCCCGGGACAGGGGAACACTGAAGCTTTCTTT. Full variable domain (missing parts from reference TRBV9 and TRBJ1-1): DSGVTQTPKHLITATGQRVTLRCSPRSGDLSVYWYQQSLDQGLQFLIQYYNGEERAKGNILERFSAQQFPDLHSELNLSSLELGDSALYFCASSQIPGQGNTEAFFGQGTRLTVV.

This clonotype was detected a few times. V is TRBV6-5 and J is TRBJ2-2; TRBD2 agrees at 13 bases. The CDR3 is 18 residues long. V dropped 5 bases and J dropped 0; count of bases not matched to a gene: 6. CDR1 MNHEY and CDR2 SVGAGI come from the germline V gene. The CDR3 nucleotides are TGTGCCAGCAGTCCCCCGGGACTAGCGGGGACGAACACCGGGGAGCTGTTTTTT. This codes for CASSPPGLAGTNTGELFF.

This clonotype was seen at least ten times. The chain employs TRBV18 and TRBJ1-4; no clear D gene. Trimming took off 3 bases at V and 7 bases at J, with 12 bases between the two ends. This CDR3 region has 14 residues. Germline CDR1 KGHSH, CDR2 LQKENI. The CDR3 nucleotides read TGTGCCAGCTCACCCGACACAAGGACTGAAAAACTGTTTTTT. Residues: CASSPDTRTEKLFF.

Worth noting for this clonotype: A much larger clone differs by one base, so this may be a read error. The chain uses TRBV6-1 and TRBJ2-3, with 8 nucleotides matching TRBD1. The CDR3 is 14 amino acids. CDR1 is MNHNS and CDR2 is SASEGT in the germline V gene. CDR3 in amino acids: CASSRTGLADTKYF. For the CDR3, the DNA is TGTGCCAGCAGTCGGACAGGGCTGGCAGATACGAAGTATTTT.

This clonotype has ten or more counts. The chain employs TRBV6-5 and TRBJ2-1; the match to TRBD2 covers 12 bases. Germline V lookup: CDR1 MNHEY, CDR2 SVGAGI. This CDR3 has 14 amino acids. V lost 6 bases to trimming and J lost 8 bases; unmatched junction nucleotides: 5. CDR3 coding DNA: TGTGCCAGCAGGGATCTAGCGGGGGGGGATGAGCAGTTCTTC. Translation gives CASRDLAGGDEQFF.

At least ten counts were recorded for this clonotype. V and J are TRBV6-2 or TRBV6-3 and TRBJ2-7; the D gene is possibly TRBD2 (5 bases). The CDR3 is made up of 13 amino acids. V lost 4 bases, J lost 10 bases, and 17 bases lay in between. From germline, CDR1 is MNHEY and CDR2 SVGEGT. Here the CDR3 reads CASSSVGLANQYV. CDR3 sequence (DNA): TGTGCCAGCAGTTCCGTCGGGCTAGCTAATCAGTACGTC.

This chain connects TRBV24-1 to TRBJ2-3, with no clear D. CDR3 size: 10 residues. Trimming removed 9 bases at V and 1 base at J, with 1 base between. Per germline, CDR1 KGHDR and CDR2 SFDVKD. CDR3 nucleotides: TGTGCCACCCGCACAGATACGCAGTATTTT. Protein sequence: CATRTDTQYF.

A single count supports this clonotype. This chain joins TRBV6-6 and TRBJ2-7, with D maybe TRBD1 (8 bases). The CDR3 has 16 amino acids. V lost 4 bases, J lost 3 bases, and 19 bases lay in between. Germline assignment: CDR1 MNHNY and CDR2 SVGAGI (reference sequence). This CDR3 reads CASSSSTGAGDYEQYV. The CDR3 nucleotides are TGTGCCAGCAGTTCCTCGACAGGGGCGGGGGACTACGAGCAGTACGTC.

This clonotype was detected only a few times. The chain carries TRBV29-1 and TRBJ1-1; 9 nucleotides align to TRBD1. The CDR3 is 13 amino acids. In germline, CDR1 is SQVTM, CDR2 ANQGSEA. After removal of 4 bases from V and 1 base from J, the junction contained 1 base not matched to a gene. CDR3 in DNA: TGCAGCGTTGGGACAGGGGCGAACACTGAAGCTTTCTTT. This translates into CSVGTGANTEAFF.

About this clonotype: This may be a read error: a much more frequent sequence differs by one nucleotide. V usage is TRBV15 and J usage is TRBJ1-1; no clear D. The CDR3 spans 15 residues. Germline V CDR1 and CDR2: LNHNV, YYDKDF (reference sequence). CDR3 sequence reads: CATNRDAAMNTEAFF. In DNA, the CDR3 is TGTGCCACCAACAGAGACGCAGCTATGAACACTGAAGCTTTCTTT.

This clonotype was seen ten or more times. The chain uses TRBV2 and TRBJ1-5; 10 bases map to TRBD1. Per germline, CDR1 SNHLY and CDR2 FYNNEI. V dropped 6 bases and J dropped 9; count of bases not matched to a gene: 5. This CDR3 contains 13 residues. CDR3 sequence (DNA): TGTGCCAGCAGGACAGGGGGCCCAGGGCCCCAGCATTTT. Protein product: CASRTGGPGPQHF. The full variable domain, its missing parts supplied by reference TRBV2 and TRBJ1-5, is EPEVTQTPSHQVTQMGQEVILRCVPISNHLYFYWYRQILGQKVEFLVSFYNNEISEKSEIFDDQFSVERPDGSNFTLKIRSTKLEDSAMYFCASRTGGPGPQHFGDGTRLSIL.

The table lists this clonotype with a few counts. A much larger clone differs from this one at a single base, so this may be a read error. The CDR3 ends on some other residue instead of the conserved phenylalanine or tryptophan, so this is likely a read error. This sequence joins TRBV14 and TRBJ2-3, with D possibly being TRBD2 (6 bases). The germline V gene encodes CDR1 SGHDN and CDR2 FVKESK. V was shortened by 2 bases and J by 7 bases, with 10 bases between the two germline ends. This CDR3 is built from 13 residues. This CDR3 is CASSQSLANTQYS. The CDR3 DNA is TGTGCCAGCAGCCAATCACTAGCAAATACGCAGTATTCT.

Worth noting for this clonotype: This CDR3 fails to terminate in the conserved phenylalanine or tryptophan, so it likely reflects a read error. No DNA is shown, since the ends of the CDR3 on it are uncertain; the CDR3 is the one TCRdb lists. The gene calls are TRBV2 and TRBJ1-6. The V gene's germline CDR1 is SNHLY and CDR2 FYNNEI. The CDR3 is 10 residues long, ends included. CDR3 protein: CASIDPGNYA.

Comment on this clonotype: At one end the junction does not follow the germline gene, possibly because of a read error. The chain joins TRBV5-8 to TRBJ2-7; D is ambiguous. CDR3 length: 13 amino acids. Germline values: CDR1 SGHTS, CDR2 YDEGEE. CDR3 loop: CASSLSPVNELYF. The CDR3 DNA follows: TGTGCCAGCAGCTTGTCACCGGTGAACGAGCTGTACTTC.

This clonotype appeared many times. CDR3 residues: CASSLAGGGTETQYF. The DNA of the CDR3 is TGCGCCAGCAGCTTAGCTGGGGGAGGAACAGAGACCCAGTACTTC. The chain employs TRBV5-1 and TRBJ2-5, with TRBD2 as a possible D gene (6 bases). CDR1 and CDR2 (germline): SGHRS, YFSETQ. Trimming shortened V by 2 bases and J by 4 bases, and 15 bases separated the two germline ends. The CDR3 spans 15 residues.